This T cell receptor beta chain was sequenced for a study of blood T cell repertoires in COVID-19 (dated by TCRdb to 2020 to 2021). Looking at the study overall: The collaborator samples originated in the United States, Italy and Spain and spanned the acute and convalescent phases of COVID-19. A freely available public database, intended as a resource for researchers studying the immune response to SARS-CoV-2, is where the repertoires were released. Where HLA class I and class II types were available, the types were taken from metadata supplied by the sample provider, not from assay-based typing. Nearly every sample came with metadata listing a de-identified subject ID, COVID-19 status, age in years and sex. The samples were drawn from the first 160 participants of the ongoing ImmuneRACE study and from about 1,200 subjects provided by 6 global collaborators. The dataset comprised deeply sampled blood TCRbeta repertoires from subjects exposed to, actively infected with, or recovered from COVID-19. The material from the prospective study consisted of cDNA or gDNA derived from T cells, B-cell-depleted T cells, or PBMCs.

From the germline V gene (reference sequence), CDR1 is LGHDT and CDR2 is YNNKEL. V is pared back by 1 base and J by 0 bases, with 4 bases lying between the germline termini. Its CDR3 holds 14 amino acids, cysteine through phenylalanine. Solely the CDR3 DNA is kept, with 42 bases framed from the first base. Remarks on this clone: Its antigen is currently not known. Per-base qualities were not stored, and no clone one base away is much larger.

The paper's findings and limits, for the study overall: The amount of clinical and demographic metadata varied by source and participant and was provided uncurated.

TCRbeta CDR3 regions were amplified from genomic DNA using the immunoSEQ Assay, a bias-controlled multiplex PCR. For the original study's pipeline: The number of nucleated cells in each sample was estimated by amplification of reference gene primers within the assay. Sequence reads were collapsed and filtered to measure the absolute abundance of every unique TCRbeta CDR3 rearrangement. Productive Simpson clonality was computed per sample as the square root of Simpson's diversity index over productive rearrangements. The source is immuneACCESS, and TCRdb retained only in-frame sequences with V and J called. Part of the clones is not carried over; for the studies checked, unresolved V genes explain less than half of this, and the remainder is unexplained. V and J calls plus clone size are reproduced from that table; the DNA served to infer D and trimming. The sample includes some 330,000 clones, with roughly 88% observed a single time. Jointly, the top ten make up approximately 4% of the sample.

The collaborating institutions used their own protocols to collect whole blood in K2EDTA tubes. For TCRbeta analysis, collaborators shipped samples in one of three forms: frozen whole blood, isolated PBMCs, or DNA extracted from either of those sample types. The TCR originated in a woman aged 45 to 65 with active or convalescent COVID-19. The chain uses TRBV3-1 (or the pseudogene TRBV3-2) and TRBJ1-5; no D gene call is confident. The sample was peripheral blood. The CDR3 reads as follows: CASSQASSNQPQHF. The DNA sequence is given as TGTGCCAGCAGCCAAGCGAGTAGCAATCAGCCCCAGCATTTT.